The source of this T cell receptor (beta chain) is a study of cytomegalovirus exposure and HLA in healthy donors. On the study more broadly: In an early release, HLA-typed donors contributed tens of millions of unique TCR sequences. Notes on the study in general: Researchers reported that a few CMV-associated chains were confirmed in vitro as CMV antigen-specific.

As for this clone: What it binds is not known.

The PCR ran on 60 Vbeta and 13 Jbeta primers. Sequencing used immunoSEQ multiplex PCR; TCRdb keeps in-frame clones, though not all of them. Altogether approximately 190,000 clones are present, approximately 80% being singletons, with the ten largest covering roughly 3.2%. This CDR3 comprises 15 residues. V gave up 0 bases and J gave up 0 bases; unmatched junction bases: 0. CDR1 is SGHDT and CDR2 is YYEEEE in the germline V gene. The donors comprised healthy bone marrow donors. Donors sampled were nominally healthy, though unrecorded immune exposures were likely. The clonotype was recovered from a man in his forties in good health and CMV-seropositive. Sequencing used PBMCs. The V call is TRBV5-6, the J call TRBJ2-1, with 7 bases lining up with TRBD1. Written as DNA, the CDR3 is TGTGCCAGCAGCTTGGGGACAGGCTCCTACAATGAGCAGTTCTTC. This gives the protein CASSLGTGSYNEQFF.